This TCR beta chain is from a study of CD8+CD57+ T cells in acquired aplastic anemia. Across the study: The average for DNA from sorted CD4+ and CD8+ cells was 3.2 ug. Broader study findings: There were over 25 CD8+ CDR3 sequences that occurred in both patients and controls.

This clonotype was picked up many times. Its antigen is currently unknown. CDR3 and TCR beta VDJ profiling relied on a genomic DNA template. TCRdb re-analysed the reads in MiXCR, keeping a single row per CDR3 protein. The sample contains around 290,000 distinct CDR3 sequences, about three fifths of which appear only once. This CDR3 has 13 amino acids. The ends were cut back, 1 base at V and 5 bases at J, with 9 bases in the middle. Whoever was chosen for sequencing had shown CD8+CD57+ cell expansion by flow cytometry. Severe acquired aplastic anemia was diagnosed in all patients. Patients had undergone no therapy by the time their blood was sampled.

The TCR was taken from a human donor with aplastic anemia. The source material was sorted CD4+, CD8+, or CD8+CD57+ T cells (not recorded which) from PBMCs. This rearrangement joins TRBV12-3 or TRBV12-4 to TRBJ2-7, with a possible D match to TRBD2 (6 bases). DNA for the CDR3: TGTGCCAGCAGTTTAGGGGGGGATAACGAGCAGTACTTC. Residues: CASSLGGDNEQYF.